This entry features one TCR beta chain sequence. Its antigen remains unidentified. V shed 3 bases, J shed 2 bases, and the junction held 6 bases outside the gene matches. This CDR3 comprises 16 residues. Germline values: CDR1 MGHRA, CDR2 YSYEKL. The PCR ran on 60 Vbeta and 13 Jbeta primers. Assay used: immunoSEQ multiplex PCR; TCRdb lists only in-frame clones, some missing. The table lists around 220,000 clones, over 75% of them singletons. The entry originates in a study of cytomegalovirus exposure and HLA in healthy donors. Study-wide findings and caveats: It has been reported that TCR beta sequences accurately predicted the HLA-A and HLA-B alleles of most subjects.

The chain joins TRBV4-1 to TRBJ2-3; TRBD2 agrees at 9 bases. The sequenced sample consisted of PBMCs. This TCR came from a man aged 18 to 30 in good health and CMV-seronegative. CDR3 region: CASSQGIAGDTDTQYF. CDR3 coding DNA: TGCGCCAGCAGCCAGGGGATAGCGGGAGACACAGATACGCAGTATTTT.